What follows are 32 T cell receptor beta chains derived from one specimen sequenced in a study of T-cell reconstitution after alpha-beta-depleted transplantation in children. Unique molecular identifiers were used in preparing the TCRbeta library. TCRdb itself ran the PCR reads through MiXCR, one entry per CDR3 protein. The sample has 350,000 to 400,000 distinct CDR3 sequences, 13% seen once. Sequences were derived from PBMCs, sampled from the stem cell graft. The receptors shown here come from a human donor who donated a stem cell graft to a child with Fanconi anemia.

CDR3 residues: CASTREAQSYNEQFF. The CDR3 DNA follows: TGTGCCAGCACTCGAGAGGCGCAGTCCTACAATGAGCAGTTCTTC. The chain combines TRBV5-4 with TRBJ2-1; no clear D. This CDR3 contains 15 residues. Deletions cut 6 bases from V and 1 base from J, with 14 bases between. In germline, CDR1 is SGHNT, CDR2 YYREEE (reference sequence).

In its sample, this clonotype was seen a few times. The chain has TRBV11-2 and TRBJ1-4; D is undetermined. V lost 5 bases and J lost 8, with 21 bases in between. Germline CDR1 reads SGHAT; CDR2 reads FQNNGV. CDR3 length equals 16 residues. The CDR3 region is CASSSGIRPLREKLFF. CDR3 DNA: TGTGCCAGCAGCAGCGGAATACGGCCCCTGCGCGAAAAACTGTTTTTT.

This clonotype was observed a few times. This chain connects TRBV12-3 or TRBV12-4 to TRBJ2-7; no clear D gene. This CDR3 is 15 amino acids long. V dropped 6 bases and J dropped 3 bases, with 18 bases sitting between them. The DNA of the CDR3 is TGTGCCAGCAGCGATGCCGGGCTCTCAATCTACGAGCAGTACTTC. Protein: CASSDAGLSIYEQYF.

This clonotype was observed a few times. This chain connects TRBV6-2 or TRBV6-3 to TRBJ2-3; 12 nucleotides align to TRBD1. Germline V gives CDR1 MNHEY, CDR2 SVGEGT. V trimming: 6 bases; J trimming: 5 bases; junction bases outside the gene matches: 12. This CDR3 contains 17 residues. CDR3 protein: CASRPFPGTGGVDTQYF. The CDR3 nucleotides read TGTGCCAGCAGACCTTTTCCCGGGACAGGGGGCGTAGATACGCAGTATTTT.

V is TRBV29-1 and J is TRBJ1-2, with unresolved D. V shed 4 bases and J shed 4 bases, with 16 bases lying between them. The germline V gene encodes CDR1 SQVTM and CDR2 ANQGSEA. There are 14 residues in the CDR3. DNA for the CDR3: TGCAGCGTTGTCGGGGATCTTCGTCTCTATGGCTACACCTTC. This encodes CSVVGDLRLYGYTF. Combining the CDR3 with reference TRBV29-1 and TRBJ1-2 gives the whole variable domain SAVISQKPSRDICQRGTSLTIQCQVDSQVTMMFWYRQQPGQSLTLIATANQGSEATYESGFVIDKFPISRPNLTFSTLTVSNMSPEDSSIYLCSVVGDLRLYGYTFGSGTRLTVV.

The sample holds many counts of this clonotype. V usage is TRBV20-1 and J usage is TRBJ2-1, with 10 positions matching TRBD1. The CDR3 totals 17 residues. After removal of 0 bases from V and 5 bases from J, the junction contained 10 bases not matched to a gene. From germline, CDR1 is DFQATT and CDR2 SNEGSKA (reference sequence). The CDR3 sequence: CSARDRTRDRGNNEQFF. CDR3 sequence (DNA): TGCAGTGCTAGAGATCGCACTCGGGACAGGGGAAACAATGAGCAGTTCTTC.

V is TRBV6-2 or TRBV6-3 and J is TRBJ1-4, with D tentatively TRBD1 (6 bases). The CDR3 spans 12 residues. Per the germline V gene, CDR1 is MNHEY and CDR2 is SVGEGT. Trimming left V 6 bases short and J 10 bases short, with 12 bases between. The CDR3 loop is CASSGQWAKLFF. CDR3 bases: TGTGCCAGCAGCGGACAGTGGGCAAAACTGTTTTTT.

To note about this clonotype: A clone one base away is much larger, so this may be a read error. V is TRBV10-3 and J is TRBJ2-1, with D possibly being TRBD1 (5 bases). From germline, CDR1 is ENHRY and CDR2 SYGVKD. The CDR3 consists of 13 residues. The V end lost 6 bases, the J end lost 6 bases, and 12 bases lay between the germline ends. CDR3 DNA sequence: TGTGCCATCAGCCCTGGACACCCCAATGAGCAGTTCTTC. It translates to CAISPGHPNEQFF.

This clonotype occurred a few times. The CDR3 DNA reads TGTGCCAGCAGGCTTAAAGGTGGCTACACCTTC. This translates into CASRLKGGYTF. This chain joins TRBV6-5 and TRBJ1-2; D remains ambiguous. Trimming stripped 6 bases from V and 7 bases from J, with 9 bases between. This CDR3 comprises 11 residues. Germline assignment: CDR1 MNHEY and CDR2 SVGAGI.

This clonotype has ten or more counts. The chain recombines TRBV29-1 with TRBJ2-1; a possible D gene is TRBD2 (6 bases). V lost 5 bases, J lost 14 bases, and 16 bases lay in between. CDR3 length: 11 residues. The germline CDR1 and CDR2 sequences are SQVTM and ANQGSEA. The CDR3 loop reads CSVLRVGSEFF. The CDR3 DNA sequence: TGCAGCGTTCTGCGGGTCGGGAGTGAGTTCTTC.

This chain's CDR3 is CASSQDGQGKHSPLHF. CDR3 nucleotide sequence: TGCGCCAGCAGCCAAGATGGGCAGGGGAAACATTCACCCCTCCACTTT. V usage is TRBV4-3 and J usage is TRBJ1-6, with D perhaps matching TRBD1 (6 bases). This CDR3 comprises 16 residues. Germline CDR1 and CDR2: LGHNA and YSLEER. V was shortened by 0 bases and J by 8 bases, with 14 bases between the two germline ends.

This clonotype was picked up a small number of times. This rearrangement joins TRBV19 to TRBJ1-5; D gene uncertain. Per the germline V gene, CDR1 is LNHDA and CDR2 is SQIVND (reference sequence). Trimming shortened V by 8 bases and J by 6 bases, and 20 bases separated the two germline ends. The CDR3 length is 15 residues. The CDR3 here is CASQYTAGFSQPQHF. The CDR3, as DNA: TGTGCCAGTCAGTATACCGCGGGATTCAGTCAGCCCCAGCATTTT.

This clonotype was detected ten times or more. The chain uses TRBV12-3 or TRBV12-4 and TRBJ1-5; D is ambiguous. Trimming shortened V by 2 bases and J by 5 bases, and 7 bases separated the two germline ends. The CDR3 totals 13 residues. The CDR3 region has the DNA TGTGCCAGCAGTTTAACCCGTGATCAGCCCCAGCATTTT. Translating gives CASSLTRDQPQHF.

The chain uses TRBV29-1 and TRBJ2-3; no firm D call. This CDR3 spans 13 amino acids. V dropped 4 bases and J dropped 0 bases, with 8 bases sitting between them. Germline V gene lookup returns CDR1 SQVTM and CDR2 ANQGSEA. This chain's CDR3 is CSVVSASTDTQYF. The DNA of the CDR3 is TGCAGCGTTGTATCGGCTAGCACAGATACGCAGTATTTT.

This clonotype was counted between two and nine times. V usage is TRBV5-4 and J usage is TRBJ1-2; D is unresolved. Germline loops: CDR1 SGHNT, CDR2 YYREEE (reference sequence). V lost 3 bases and J lost 8, with 14 bases in between. The CDR3 sequence is 13 residues long. CDR3: CASSSTQKEGYTF. The CDR3 DNA follows: TGTGCCAGCAGCTCGACGCAGAAGGAAGGCTACACCTTC.

The table lists this clonotype with a few counts. The chain couples TRBV28 to TRBJ2-7; D might be TRBD1 (5 bases). V lost 6 bases, J lost 3 bases, and 15 bases lay in between. Per the germline V gene, CDR1 is MDHEN and CDR2 is SYDVKM. CDR3 length: 14 residues. DNA of the CDR3: TGTGCCAGCAGCCCTACCGGACACCGCTACGAGCAGTACGTC. Translated, it gives CASSPTGHRYEQYV.

DNA for the CDR3: TGCGCCAGCAGCCAAGATCGAGCTACTAGCGGGGGAACAGATACGCAGTATTTT. It is translated as CASSQDRATSGGTDTQYF. The rearrangement joins TRBV4-3 to TRBJ2-3; 11 bases line up with TRBD2. The ends lost 0 bases at V and 3 bases at J; junction bases unmatched: 8. CDR1 and CDR2 from the germline V gene are LGHNA and YSLEER. This CDR3 spans 18 amino acids.

This clonotype was detected a few times. This chain uses TRBV4-2 with TRBJ1-5; a possible D gene is TRBD1 (5 bases). Trimming pared 0 bases from V and 3 bases from J, leaving 9 bases between. CDR1 and CDR2 (germline): LGHNA, YNFKEQ. CDR3 length equals 15 residues. As DNA, the CDR3 is TGTGCCAGCAGCCAAGATCCAGGGATCAATCAGCCCCAGCATTTT. This translates into CASSQDPGINQPQHF.

This clonotype was observed many times. CDR3 coding DNA: TGCAGCGTTCTTGCACGGGGGCGAACTGAAGCTTTCTTT. It codes for CSVLARGRTEAFF. The chain has TRBV29-1 and TRBJ1-1; tentative D call: TRBD1 (6 bases). V lost 5 bases to trimming and J lost 5 bases, with 15 bases between them. The CDR3 runs 13 residues. Per germline, CDR1 SQVTM and CDR2 ANQGSEA.

This chain links TRBV5-1 with TRBJ2-1; no reliable D call. CDR1 is SGHRS, CDR2 YFSETQ, per germline. The V and J ends lost 3 bases and 4 bases respectively, with 5 bases between them. The CDR3 covers 12 residues. CDR3 loop: CASSSQYNEQFF. The CDR3 DNA sequence: TGCGCCAGCAGCTCACAGTACAATGAGCAGTTCTTC. Using reference TRBV5-1 and TRBJ2-1 for the parts outside the CDR3, the full variable domain is KAGVTQTPRYLIKTRGQQVTLSCSPISGHRSVSWYQQTPGQGLQFLFEYFSETQRNKGNFPGRFSGRQFSNSRSEMNVSTLELGDSALYLCASSSQYNEQFFGPGTRLTVL.

The V and J genes are TRBV6-2 or TRBV6-3 and TRBJ2-1, with a tentative D call TRBD1 (6 bases). Germline V gene sequence: CDR1 MNHEY, CDR2 SVGEGT. This CDR3 region has 15 residues. V gave up 5 bases and J gave up 4 bases, with 15 bases separating them. For the CDR3, the DNA is TGTGCCAGCAGTGGAGCAGGGGTGCGATACAATGAGCAGTTCTTC. Its protein is CASSGAGVRYNEQFF.

The rearrangement joins TRBV15 to TRBJ1-5; TRBD1 might be the D (5 bases). Germline lookup yields CDR1 LNHNV and CDR2 YYDKDF (reference sequence). The CDR3 runs to 14 residues. The germline V and J ends were trimmed by 8 bases and 2 bases, with 13 bases remaining between them. Written as DNA, the CDR3 is TGTGCCACCCGGGGGGATTATGGCAATCAGCCCCAGCATTTT. Residues: CATRGDYGNQPQHF.

This clonotype has more than one count but fewer than ten. The gene calls are TRBV5-1 and TRBJ1-2, with D maybe TRBD1 (6 bases). Per germline, CDR1 SGHRS and CDR2 YFSETQ. This CDR3 is built from 14 residues. Deletions cut 1 base from V and 4 bases from J, with 11 bases between. The CDR3 here is CASSLNRALYGYTF. CDR3 nucleotides: TGCGCCAGCAGCTTGAACAGGGCCCTCTATGGCTACACCTTC.

The chain links TRBV6-5 to TRBJ1-3; D call uncertain. Germline V gene sequence: CDR1 MNHEY, CDR2 SVGAGI. The CDR3 runs 15 residues. V was clipped by 0 bases and J by 4 bases, with 10 bases between them. The CDR3 DNA reads as TGTGCCAGCAGTTACTCGCTTACCAGGGGAAACACCATATATTTT. Amino acids: CASSYSLTRGNTIYF.

This clonotype was counted many times. The chain is built from TRBV5-1 and TRBJ1-1; no firm D call. The CDR3 contains 13 residues. Trimming took off 6 bases at V and 1 base at J, with 10 bases between the two ends. The germline gives CDR1 SGHRS, CDR2 YFSETQ. The CDR3 DNA reads as TGCGCCAGCAAGGGTGGGAGGAACACTGAAGCTTTCTTT. This gives the protein CASKGGRNTEAFF.

The chain employs TRBV20-1 and TRBJ2-5; D gene ambiguous. Germline CDR1 is DFQATT and CDR2 is SNEGSKA (reference sequence). V lost 8 bases, J lost 5 bases, and 18 bases lay in between. The CDR3 has 13 residues. The chain's CDR3 is CSRHLWAGETQYF. The CDR3 DNA reads as TGCAGTCGCCACCTATGGGCAGGCGAGACCCAGTACTTC.

In its sample, this clonotype was seen many times. The rearrangement joins TRBV20-1 to TRBJ2-1; 8 bases line up with TRBD1. The ends lost 4 bases at V and 5 bases at J; junction bases unmatched: 7. Looked up from germline, CDR1 is DFQATT and CDR2 is SNEGSKA (reference sequence). The CDR3 is 14 residues long. The CDR3 DNA follows: TGCAGTGCTAAACAGGGGGTGGATGACAATGAGCAGTTCTTC. Amino acid sequence: CSAKQGVDDNEQFF.

As concerns this clonotype: The junction shows a germline mismatch at one end, possibly a read error. The chain links TRBV7-9 to TRBJ2-7, with 8 bases lining up with TRBD2. CDR1 and CDR2 from the germline V gene are SEHNR and FQNEAQ (reference sequence). The CDR3 spans 14 residues. CDR3: CASTLGTRPYEQYF. The CDR3 nucleotides read TGTGCCAGCACCTTAGGGACTAGGCCTTACGAGCAGTACTTC. Using reference TRBV7-9 and TRBJ2-7 for the parts outside the CDR3, the full variable domain is DTGVSQNPRHKITKRGQNVTFRCDPISEHNRLYWYRQTLGQGPEFLTYFQNEAQLEKSRLLSDRFSAERPKGSFSTLEIQRTEQGDSAMYLCASTLGTRPYEQYFGPGTRLTVT.

This clonotype has a count of ten or more. The chain employs TRBV5-1 and TRBJ2-3, with TRBD1 matching over 7 bases. CDR1 SGHRS and CDR2 YFSETQ come from the germline V gene. With 4 bases clipped from V and 4 bases from J, the junction kept 6 bases outside the gene matches. The length of the CDR3 is 14 residues. DNA of the CDR3: TGCGCCAGCAGCCGACAGGGCAGTGCAGATACGCAGTATTTT. This codes for CASSRQGSADTQYF.

The genes are TRBV25-1 and TRBJ1-6; 9 positions agree with TRBD1. CDR1 MGHDK and CDR2 SYGVNS come from the germline V gene. The CDR3 totals 15 residues. V shed 4 bases and J 7 bases; nucleotides not matched to a gene: 5. The CDR3 nucleotides are TGTGCCAGCAGTGGGACAGGGGTACGGAATTCACCCCTCCACTTT. It encodes CASSGTGVRNSPLHF.

In this sample, this clonotype turned up many times. The chain recombines TRBV4-2 with TRBJ2-1; 9 nucleotides match TRBD2. The CDR3 runs 16 residues. J gave up 4 bases and V 0 bases, and 4 bases lay outside the gene matches. Germline V gene lookup returns CDR1 LGHNA and CDR2 YNFKEQ. The chain's CDR3 is CASSQETSGGYNEQFF. CDR3 DNA: TGTGCCAGCAGCCAAGAGACAAGCGGGGGGTACAATGAGCAGTTCTTC.

This clonotype was counted only a few times. This chain links TRBV12-3 or TRBV12-4 with TRBJ2-6, with D unclear. V dropped 7 bases and J dropped 0 bases, with 10 bases sitting between them. The CDR3 loop spans 15 amino acids. Written as DNA, the CDR3 is TGTGCCAGCACCCTTCCGGGCTCTGGGGCCAACGTCCTGACTTTC. Translated: CASTLPGSGANVLTF.